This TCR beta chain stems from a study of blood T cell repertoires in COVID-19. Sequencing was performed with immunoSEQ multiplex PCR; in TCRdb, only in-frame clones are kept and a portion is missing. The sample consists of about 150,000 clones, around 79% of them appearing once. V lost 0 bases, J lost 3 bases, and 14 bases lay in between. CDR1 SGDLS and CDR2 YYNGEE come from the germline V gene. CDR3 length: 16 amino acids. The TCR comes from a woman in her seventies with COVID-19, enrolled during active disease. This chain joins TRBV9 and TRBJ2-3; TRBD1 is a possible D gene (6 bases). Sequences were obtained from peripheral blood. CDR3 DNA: TGTGCCAGCAGCGTAGGTCCAGGGGTGGAAACAGATACGCAGTATTTT. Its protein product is CASSVGPGVETDTQYF. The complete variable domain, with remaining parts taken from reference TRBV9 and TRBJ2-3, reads DSGVTQTPKHLITATGQRVTLRCSPRSGDLSVYWYQQSLDQGLQFLIQYYNGEERAKGNILERFSAQQFPDLHSELNLSSLELGDSALYFCASSVGPGVETDTQYFGPGTRLTVL.